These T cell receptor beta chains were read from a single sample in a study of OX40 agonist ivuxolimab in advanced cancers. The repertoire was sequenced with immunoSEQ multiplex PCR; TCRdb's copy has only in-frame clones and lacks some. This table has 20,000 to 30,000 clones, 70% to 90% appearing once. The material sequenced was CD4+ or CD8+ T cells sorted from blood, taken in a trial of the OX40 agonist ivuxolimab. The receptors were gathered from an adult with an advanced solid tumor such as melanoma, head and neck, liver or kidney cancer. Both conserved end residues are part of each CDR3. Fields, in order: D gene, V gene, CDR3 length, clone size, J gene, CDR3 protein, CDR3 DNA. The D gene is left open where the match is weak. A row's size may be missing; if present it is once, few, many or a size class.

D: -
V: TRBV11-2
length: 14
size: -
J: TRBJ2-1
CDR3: CASSFQGGRNEQFF
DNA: TGTGCCAGCAGCTTTCAAGGGGGTCGAAATGAGCAGTTCTTC

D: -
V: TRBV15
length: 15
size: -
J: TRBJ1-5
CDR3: CATSRVGRGNQPQHF
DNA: TGTGCCACCAGCAGAGTAGGTAGGGGCAATCAGCCCCAGCATTTT

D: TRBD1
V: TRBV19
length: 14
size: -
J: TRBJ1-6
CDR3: CASSAQGTHSPLHF
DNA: TGTGCCAGTAGTGCACAGGGGACGCATTCACCCCTCCACTTT

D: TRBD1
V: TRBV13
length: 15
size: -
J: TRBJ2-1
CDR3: CASSLDRGLYNEQFF
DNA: TGTGCCAGCAGCTTGGACAGGGGCTTATACAATGAGCAGTTCTTC

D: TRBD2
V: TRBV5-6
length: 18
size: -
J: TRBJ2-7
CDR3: CASSFGASTSGYSYEQYF
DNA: TGTGCCAGCAGCTTCGGAGCCAGTACTAGCGGGTACTCCTACGAGCAGTACTTC

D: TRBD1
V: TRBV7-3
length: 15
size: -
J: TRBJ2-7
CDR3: CASKQGWDRSYEQYF
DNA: TGTGCCAGCAAACAGGGCTGGGACAGATCCTACGAGCAGTACTTC

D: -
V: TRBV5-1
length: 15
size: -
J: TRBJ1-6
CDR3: CASSLATGNNSPLHF
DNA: TGCGCCAGCAGCTTGGCCACGGGGAATAATTCACCCCTCCACTTT

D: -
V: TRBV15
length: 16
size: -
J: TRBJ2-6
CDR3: CATSKSTASGANVLTF
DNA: TGTGCCACCAGCAAATCGACAGCCTCTGGGGCCAACGTCCTGACTTTC

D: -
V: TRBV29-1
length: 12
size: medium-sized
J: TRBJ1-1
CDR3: CSVEKSVTEAFF
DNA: TGCAGCGTTGAGAAGAGTGTTACTGAAGCTTTCTTT

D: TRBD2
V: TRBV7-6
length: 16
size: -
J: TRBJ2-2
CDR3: CASRATSGANTGELFF
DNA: TGTGCCAGCAGAGCCACTAGCGGAGCTAACACCGGGGAGCTGTTTTTT

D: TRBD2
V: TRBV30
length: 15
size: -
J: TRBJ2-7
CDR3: CAWTDSPSGSHEQYF
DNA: TGTGCCTGGACCGACTCCCCTAGCGGGAGCCACGAGCAGTACTTC